This T cell receptor beta chain was captured in a study of blood T cell repertoires in COVID-19. Clones were read by immunoSEQ multiplex PCR, and TCRdb kept only the in-frame ones, dropping some. The sample lists 200,000 to 250,000 clones, roughly 90% occurring once. CDR3 length: 13 residues. Trimming took off 0 bases at V and 11 bases at J, with 13 bases between the two ends. CDR1 is MGHRA, CDR2 YSYEKL, per germline. This rearrangement joins TRBV4-1 to TRBJ1-1; D unresolved. The source of this sequence is a woman in her forties or fifties in a cohort exposed to, infected with or recovered from COVID-19 (not recorded which). The sample was PBMCs or T cells enriched from blood (not recorded which). The CDR3 region is CASSQEMGLYAFF. The CDR3 DNA reads as TGCGCCAGCAGCCAAGAGATGGGCCTCTATGCTTTCTTT.